This record covers a single T cell receptor beta chain. The CDR3 totals 18 residues. This sample is part of a study of control samples from healthy donors and cancer patients. Profiling relied on immunoSEQ multiplex PCR, and the TCRdb table lists in-frame clones only, not all of them. The sample holds roughly 120,000 clones, approximately 91% seen once. Sequencing was carried out using blood. The receptor was derived from a young woman in good health. This rearrangement joins TRBV21-1 to TRBJ1-1; TRBD1 is taken as the D call from the table, unchecked against the DNA. TRBV21-1 is designated a pseudogene. The CDR3 sequence: CASSKEVGAGQGQTEAFF. The CDR3 DNA reads as TGTGCCAGCAGCAAAGAGGTCGGCGCGGGACAGGGCCAGACTGAAGCTTTCTTT.